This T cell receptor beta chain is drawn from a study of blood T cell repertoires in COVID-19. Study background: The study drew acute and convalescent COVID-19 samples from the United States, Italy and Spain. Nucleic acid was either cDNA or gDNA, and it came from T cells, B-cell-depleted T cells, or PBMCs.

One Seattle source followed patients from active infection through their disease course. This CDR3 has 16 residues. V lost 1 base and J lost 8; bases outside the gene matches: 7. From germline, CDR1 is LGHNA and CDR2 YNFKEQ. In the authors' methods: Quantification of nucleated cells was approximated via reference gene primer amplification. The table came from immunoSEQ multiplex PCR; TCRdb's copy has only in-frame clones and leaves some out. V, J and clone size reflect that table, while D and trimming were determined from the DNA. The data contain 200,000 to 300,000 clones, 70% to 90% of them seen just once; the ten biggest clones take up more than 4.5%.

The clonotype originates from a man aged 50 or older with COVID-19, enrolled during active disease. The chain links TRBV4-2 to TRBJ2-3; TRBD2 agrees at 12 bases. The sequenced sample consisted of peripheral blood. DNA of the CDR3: TGTGCCAGCAGCCAAGCCCCTAGCGGGGGGGCGGTTACGCAGTATTTT. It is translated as CASSQAPSGGAVTQYF.